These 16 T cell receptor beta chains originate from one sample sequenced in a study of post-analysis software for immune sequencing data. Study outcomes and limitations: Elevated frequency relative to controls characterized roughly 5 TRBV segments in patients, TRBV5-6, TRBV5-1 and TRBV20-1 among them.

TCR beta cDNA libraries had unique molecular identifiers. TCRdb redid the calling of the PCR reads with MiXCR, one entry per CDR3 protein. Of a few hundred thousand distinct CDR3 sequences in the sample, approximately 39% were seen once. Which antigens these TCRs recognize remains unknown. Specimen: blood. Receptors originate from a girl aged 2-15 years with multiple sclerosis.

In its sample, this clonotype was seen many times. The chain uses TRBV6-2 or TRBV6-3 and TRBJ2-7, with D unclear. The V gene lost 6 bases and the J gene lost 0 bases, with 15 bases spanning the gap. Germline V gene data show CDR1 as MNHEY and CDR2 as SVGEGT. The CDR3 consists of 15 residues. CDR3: CASSLVVGSSYEQYF. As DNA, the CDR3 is TGTGCCAGCAGCCTAGTGGTGGGCAGCTCCTACGAGCAGTACTTC.

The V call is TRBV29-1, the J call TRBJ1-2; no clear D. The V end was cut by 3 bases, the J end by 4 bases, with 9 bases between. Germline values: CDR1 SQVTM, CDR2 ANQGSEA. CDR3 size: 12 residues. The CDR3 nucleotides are TGCAGCGTTGATGGGCAGAGCTATGGCTACACCTTC. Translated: CSVDGQSYGYTF.

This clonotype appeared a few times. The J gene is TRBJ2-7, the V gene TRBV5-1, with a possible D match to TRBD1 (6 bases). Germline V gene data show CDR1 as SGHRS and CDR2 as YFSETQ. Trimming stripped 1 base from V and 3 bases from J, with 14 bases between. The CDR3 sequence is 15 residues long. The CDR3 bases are TGCGCCAGCAGCTTGCGTCCAGGGGCCGACTACGAGCAGTACTTC. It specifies CASSLRPGADYEQYF.

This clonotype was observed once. CDR3 sequence (DNA): TGCGCCAGCAGCTTAGAAGGGGGCGAGAATGGCTACACCTTC. Translated, it gives CASSLEGGENGYTF. J is TRBJ1-2 and V is TRBV5-1; 7 bases match TRBD1. Germline-derived CDR1 and CDR2 are SGHRS and YFSETQ. This CDR3 comprises 14 residues. Trimming cost V 2 bases and J 6 bases; bases outside gene matches: 7. The full variable domain, its missing parts supplied by reference TRBV5-1 and TRBJ1-2, is KAGVTQTPRYLIKTRGQQVTLSCSPISGHRSVSWYQQTPGQGLQFLFEYFSETQRNKGNFPGRFSGRQFSNSRSEMNVSTLELGDSALYLCASSLEGGENGYTFGSGTRLTVV.

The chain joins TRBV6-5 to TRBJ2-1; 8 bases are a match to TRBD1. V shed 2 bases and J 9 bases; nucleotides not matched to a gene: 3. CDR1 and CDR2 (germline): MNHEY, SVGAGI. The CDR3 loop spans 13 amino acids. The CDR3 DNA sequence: TGTGCCAGCAGTTACCCCGGGACAGGTGAGCAGTTCTTC. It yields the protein CASSYPGTGEQFF.

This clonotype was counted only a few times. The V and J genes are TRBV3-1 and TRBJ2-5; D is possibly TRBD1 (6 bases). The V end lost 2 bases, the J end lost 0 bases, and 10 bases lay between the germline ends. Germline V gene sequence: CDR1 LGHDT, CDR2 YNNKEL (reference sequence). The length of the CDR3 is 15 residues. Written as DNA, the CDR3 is TGTGCCAGCAGCCAATACACAGGGTACCAAGAGACCCAGTACTTC. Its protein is CASSQYTGYQETQYF.

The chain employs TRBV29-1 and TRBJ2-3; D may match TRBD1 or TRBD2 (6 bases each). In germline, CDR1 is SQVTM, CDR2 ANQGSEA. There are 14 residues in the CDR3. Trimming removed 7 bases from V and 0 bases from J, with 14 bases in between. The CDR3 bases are TGCAGCGGGAGGGGGGAGTCAAGCACAGATACGCAGTATTTT. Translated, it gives CSGRGESSTDTQYF.

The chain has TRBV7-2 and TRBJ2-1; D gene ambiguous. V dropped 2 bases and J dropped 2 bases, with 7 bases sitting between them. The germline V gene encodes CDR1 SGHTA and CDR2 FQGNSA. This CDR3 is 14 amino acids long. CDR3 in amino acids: CASSLPNTYNEQFF. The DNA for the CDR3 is TGTGCCAGCAGCTTACCGAACACCTACAATGAGCAGTTCTTC.

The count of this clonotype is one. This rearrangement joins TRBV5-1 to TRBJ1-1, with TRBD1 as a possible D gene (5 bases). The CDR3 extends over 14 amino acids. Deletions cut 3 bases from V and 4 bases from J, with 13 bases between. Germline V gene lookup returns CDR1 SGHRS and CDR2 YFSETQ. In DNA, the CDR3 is TGCGCCAGCAGCTGGGGGACGGGATTCACTGAAGCTTTCTTT. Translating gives CASSWGTGFTEAFF.

The DNA of the CDR3 is TGTGCCAGCAGAAACCATCGACAGGGTTTAAAAAACATAAACAATGAGCAGTTCTTC. Encoded protein: CASRNHRQGLKNINNEQFF. The V gene is TRBV6-1, the J gene TRBJ2-1; the match to TRBD1 covers 7 bases. The CDR3 sequence is 19 residues long. CDR1 and CDR2 from the germline V gene are MNHNS and SASEGT. The trim removed 6 bases at V and 5 bases at J, leaving 22 bases unmatched.

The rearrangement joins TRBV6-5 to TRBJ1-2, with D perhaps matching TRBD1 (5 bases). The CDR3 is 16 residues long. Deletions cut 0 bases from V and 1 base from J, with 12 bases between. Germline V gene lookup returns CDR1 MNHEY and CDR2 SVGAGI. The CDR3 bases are TGTGCCAGCAGTTACTCTGCAGGGTCGGTTAACTATGGCTACACCTTC. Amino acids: CASSYSAGSVNYGYTF.

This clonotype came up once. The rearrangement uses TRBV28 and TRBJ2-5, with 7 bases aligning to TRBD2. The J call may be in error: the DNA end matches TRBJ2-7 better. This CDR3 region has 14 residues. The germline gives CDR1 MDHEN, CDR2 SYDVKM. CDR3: CASSFWRERHEQYF. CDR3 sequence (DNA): TGTGCCAGCAGTTTCTGGCGGGAGCGCCACGAGCAGTACTTC.

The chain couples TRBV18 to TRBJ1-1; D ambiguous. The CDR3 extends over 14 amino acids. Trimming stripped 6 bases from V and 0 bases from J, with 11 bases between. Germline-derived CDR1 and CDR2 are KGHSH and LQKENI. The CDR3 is CASSLPQVNTEAFF. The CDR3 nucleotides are TGTGCCAGCTCTCTCCCCCAGGTGAACACTGAAGCTTTCTTT.

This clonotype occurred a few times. CDR3 residues: CASSPGRENIQYF. The CDR3 nucleotides are TGTGCCAGCAGTCCAGGGAGGGAAAACATTCAGTACTTC. The chain couples TRBV28 to TRBJ2-4; 7 nucleotides align to TRBD2. CDR3 length: 13 amino acids. Germline V gene lookup returns CDR1 MDHEN and CDR2 SYDVKM. V was clipped by 5 bases and J by 5 bases; unmatched bases: 3.

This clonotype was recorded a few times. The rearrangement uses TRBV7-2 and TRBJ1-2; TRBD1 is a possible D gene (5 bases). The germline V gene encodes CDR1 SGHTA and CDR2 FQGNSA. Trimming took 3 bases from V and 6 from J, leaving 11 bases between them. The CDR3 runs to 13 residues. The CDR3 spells CASSLLGADGYTF. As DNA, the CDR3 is TGTGCCAGCAGCTTGTTAGGGGCGGATGGCTACACCTTC.

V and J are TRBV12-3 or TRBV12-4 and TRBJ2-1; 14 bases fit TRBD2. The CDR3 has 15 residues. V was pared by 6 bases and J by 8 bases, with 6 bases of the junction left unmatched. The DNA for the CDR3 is TGTGCCAGCAGGCCCGGGACTAGCGGGAGCTATGAGCAGTTCTTC. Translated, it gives CASRPGTSGSYEQFF.